Listed here is a single TCR beta chain. Antigen specificity is unknown. Donors, without exception, were Caucasian adults residing in Nashville, Tennessee. These data originate in a study of shared clonotypes between healthy human individuals. As for the study in general: Ranging from 18 to 49 in age, donors were a couple of women and a few men. General study points: Lower generation probabilities were found for non-shared clonotypes than for those shared by all four donors. Clonotypes that were shared across a handful of donors made up around 5.5% of naive CD4 clonotypes.

Profiling relied on immunoSEQ multiplex PCR, and the TCRdb table lists in-frame clones only, not all of them. The sample lists approximately 940,000 clones, more than 75% seen once, with approximately 1.5% in the top ten. The sequencing sample was made of memory CD4+ T cells sorted from blood. The subset: CD45RA-negative fraction. The receptor was isolated from a man between 18 and 29 years old in good health.

The CDR3 region has the DNA TGTGCCAGCAGTCCCCTGTCAGGAACGAATGAAAAACTGTTTTTT. Translation gives CASSPLSGTNEKLFF. The chain uses TRBV6-1 and TRBJ1-4, with D unresolved. CDR3 length: 15 amino acids. Germline V CDR1 and CDR2: MNHNS, SASEGT. V gave up 5 bases and J gave up 5 bases, with 15 bases separating them.